A single sample gave rise to the 9 T cell receptor beta chains below, sequenced in a study of blood T cell repertoires in COVID-19. The repertoire was sequenced with immunoSEQ multiplex PCR; TCRdb's copy has only in-frame clones and lacks some. The sample holds around 37,000 clones, about three quarters seen once. Sequencing used peripheral blood. These receptors originate from a man between 70 and 80 years old with COVID-19, enrolled during active disease.

This chain links TRBV5-5 with TRBJ1-6; TRBD1 is a possible D gene (6 bases). V was shortened by 1 base and J by 5 bases, with 16 bases between the two germline ends. The CDR3 length is 17 residues. Germline CDR1 SGHKS, CDR2 YYEKEE (reference sequence). The CDR3 sequence is CASSLSPQGMNNSPLHF. The CDR3 DNA follows: TGTGCCAGCAGCTTGAGTCCTCAGGGGATGAATAATTCACCCCTCCACTTT.

This clone was detected once. The chain employs TRBV28 and TRBJ2-2; tentatively, D is TRBD2 (6 bases). The CDR3 spans 15 residues. Germline values: CDR1 MDHEN, CDR2 SYDVKM. V shed 5 bases and J shed 1 base, with 11 bases lying between them. DNA of the CDR3: TGTGCCAGCAGTATAAGGGAGGTGAACACCGGGGAGCTGTTTTTT. Translated: CASSIREVNTGELFF. Full variable domain (remainder filled in from reference TRBV28 and TRBJ2-2): DVKVTQSSRYLVKRTGEKVFLECVQDMDHENMFWYRQDPGLGLRLIYFSYDVKMKEKGDIPEGYSVSREKKERFSLILESASTNQTSMYLCASSIREVNTGELFFGEGSRLTVL.

J is TRBJ2-7 and V is TRBV7-6, with D perhaps TRBD1 (5 bases). The CDR3 runs to 14 residues. Germline CDR1 and CDR2: SGHVS and FNYEAQ. Trimming shortened V by 5 bases and J by 5 bases, and 16 bases separated the two germline ends. CDR3 sequence reads: CASSPSGKRDEQYF. The CDR3 DNA reads as TGTGCCAGCAGCCCGTCAGGGAAACGCGACGAGCAGTACTTC.

The chain combines TRBV5-1 with TRBJ2-5; 14 bases agree with TRBD2. The germline CDR1 and CDR2 sequences are SGHRS and YFSETQ. Trimming took 4 bases from V and 5 from J; bases not matched to a gene: 10. This CDR3 is 17 amino acids long. The CDR3 DNA reads TGCGCCAGCAGCGTGGGACTAGCGGGAGTGAGAGCGGAGACCCAGTACTTC. Its translation is CASSVGLAGVRAETQYF.

The chain employs TRBV11-2 and TRBJ1-1; D gene ambiguous. There are 12 residues in the CDR3. The V gene's germline CDR1 is SGHAT and CDR2 FQNNGV. V was cut by 6 bases and J by 4 bases, with 9 bases left in between. The CDR3 DNA is TGTGCCAGCAGACCTACTGGCACTGAAGCTTTCTTT. It translates to CASRPTGTEAFF.

The chain has TRBV6-4 and TRBJ1-1; possible D gene TRBD1, 6 bases. Germline V CDR1 and CDR2: MRHNA, SNTAGT. Trimming took off 9 bases at V and 0 bases at J, with 14 bases between the two ends. The CDR3 sequence is 14 residues long. The CDR3 protein is CASSDRPMNTEAFF. Written as DNA, the CDR3 is TGTGCCAGTTCTGACAGGCCCATGAACACTGAAGCTTTCTTT.

The chain is built from TRBV10-3 and TRBJ2-3; D might be TRBD1 (6 bases). The CDR3 runs to 16 residues. The germline V gene encodes CDR1 ENHRY and CDR2 SYGVKD. Between the trimmed V and J ends, which lost 0 bases and 7 bases, there was a span of 17 bases. The CDR3 DNA sequence: TGTGCCATCAGTGAGTCCCAACAGGGTCGGGAATATACGCAGTATTTT. This codes for CAISESQQGREYTQYF.

This clone was seen a handful of times. V gene TRBV29-1 combines with J gene TRBJ2-7; TRBD2 might be the D (6 bases). V was clipped by 5 bases and J by 0 bases, with 8 bases between them. The CDR3 runs to 12 residues. Looked up from germline, CDR1 is SQVTM and CDR2 is ANQGSEA. CDR3 coding DNA: TGCAGCGTTAGGGAGGACTCCTACGAGCAGTACTTC. Its protein product is CSVREDSYEQYF.

The chain links TRBV27 to TRBJ2-3, with a possible D match to TRBD1 (5 bases). There are 15 residues in the CDR3. Germline CDR1 reads MNHEY; CDR2 reads SMNVEV (reference sequence). V was pared by 6 bases and J by 0 bases, with 13 bases between. The CDR3: CASRIRATSTDTQYF. DNA for the CDR3: TGTGCCAGCAGAATCAGGGCTACGAGCACAGATACGCAGTATTTT.